Shown below are 23 T cell receptor beta chains from a single sample sequenced in a study of blood T cell repertoires in COVID-19. Only in-frame clones appear in the TCRdb table, and some are missing; sequencing was by immunoSEQ multiplex PCR. The sample holds about 160,000 clones; approximately 93% are singletons and the top ten take roughly 2%. Sequenced input: peripheral blood. The receptors come from a woman in her sixties or seventies with COVID-19, enrolled during active disease.

The gene calls are TRBV3-1 (or the pseudogene TRBV3-2) and TRBJ2-7; perhaps TRBD1 as D (6 bases). This CDR3 has 15 residues. In germline, CDR1 is LGHDT, CDR2 YNNKEL (reference sequence). The V and J ends lost 3 bases and 1 base respectively, with 13 bases between them. The CDR3 bases are TGTGCCAGCAGCCATTTCCCCGACAGGTCCTACGAGCAGTACTTC. Protein product: CASSHFPDRSYEQYF.

The V gene is TRBV7-9, the J gene TRBJ2-4; D is perhaps TRBD2 (5 bases). V shed 7 bases and J shed 0 bases, with 13 bases lying between them. The CDR3 is 15 residues long. Germline-derived CDR1 and CDR2 are SEHNR and FQNEAQ (reference sequence). CDR3 region: CASTPWGEAKNIQYF. The CDR3 DNA is TGTGCCAGCACCCCTTGGGGAGAAGCCAAAAACATTCAGTACTTC.

In this sample, this clone turned up once. The chain joins TRBV5-1 to TRBJ2-6; 8 bases are shared with TRBD1. Germline CDR1 is SGHRS and CDR2 is YFSETQ. The CDR3 runs to 18 residues. With 3 bases clipped from V and 0 bases from J, the junction kept 8 bases outside the gene matches. The CDR3 DNA is TGCGCCAGCAGCTCGGGACAGGCGTTGGACTCTGGGGCCAACGTCCTGACTTTC. This translates into CASSSGQALDSGANVLTF.

This clone has a single count. The chain joins TRBV5-1 to TRBJ2-3; 9 bases agree with TRBD1. Germline CDR1 reads SGHRS; CDR2 reads YFSETQ. This CDR3 has 16 amino acids. V gave up 4 bases and J gave up 4 bases; unmatched junction bases: 10. The CDR3 here is CASSPRNGTGPDTQYF. Here the CDR3 DNA reads TGCGCCAGCAGCCCGCGGAACGGGACAGGGCCAGATACGCAGTATTTT.

This sequence joins TRBV3-1 (or the pseudogene TRBV3-2) and TRBJ1-4, with 8 bases that match TRBD1. V was pared by 5 bases and J by 8 bases, with 7 bases of the junction left unmatched. The CDR3 is 14 amino acids. CDR1 and CDR2 from the germline V gene are LGHDT and YNNKEL (reference sequence). This CDR3 is CASSYGQGGEKLFF. CDR3 bases: TGTGCCAGCAGCTACGGACAGGGCGGAGAAAAACTGTTTTTT.

The rearrangement uses TRBV4-1 and TRBJ1-5; D remains ambiguous. Germline CDR1 MGHRA, CDR2 YSYEKL. Deletions cut 0 bases from V and 0 bases from J, with 3 bases between. The CDR3 totals 14 residues. The CDR3 here is CASSQDVSNQPQHF. The CDR3 coding sequence is TGCGCCAGCAGCCAAGACGTTAGCAATCAGCCCCAGCATTTT.

V is TRBV19 and J is TRBJ2-2; 7 positions match TRBD1. V shed 4 bases and J 5 bases; nucleotides not matched to a gene: 7. This CDR3 has 15 amino acids. CDR1 LNHDA and CDR2 SQIVND come from the germline V gene (reference sequence). The CDR3 nucleotides read TGTGCCAGTAGTACAAGACAGGGCAGAACCGGGGAGCTGTTTTTT. It codes for CASSTRQGRTGELFF.

The genes are TRBV7-9 and TRBJ1-6; 7 bases agree with TRBD1. J gave up 5 bases and V 1 base, and 5 bases lay outside the gene matches. Germline V gives CDR1 SEHNR, CDR2 FQNEAQ (reference sequence). The length of the CDR3 is 16 residues. Here the CDR3 DNA reads TGTGCCAGCAGCTTAGGAACAGGGGTGAATAATTCACCCCTCCACTTT. Amino acid sequence: CASSLGTGVNNSPLHF.

The rearrangement joins TRBV27 to TRBJ2-3; 13 nucleotides match TRBD2. The CDR3 spans 18 residues. V lost 5 bases, J lost 0 bases, and 8 bases stayed unmatched. The germline gives CDR1 MNHEY, CDR2 SMNVEV (reference sequence). The CDR3 coding sequence is TGTGCCAGCAGTCGGAGGACTAGCGGGGGAAAGAGCACAGATACGCAGTATTTT. Its protein product is CASSRRTSGGKSTDTQYF.

V is TRBV10-3 and J is TRBJ1-1; tentative D call: TRBD1 (5 bases). The CDR3 loop spans 13 amino acids. V dropped 8 bases and J dropped 2 bases, with 12 bases sitting between them. Germline lookup yields CDR1 ENHRY and CDR2 SYGVKD. The CDR3 nucleotides read TGTGCCATCGGGTCCAGGGTTAACACTGAAGCTTTCTTT. It translates to CAIGSRVNTEAFF.

J is TRBJ2-2 and V is TRBV5-6, with D possibly TRBD1 on 7 matching bases. The CDR3 has 15 residues. Trimming cost V 0 bases and J 7 bases, with 13 bases left between them. Germline V gene lookup returns CDR1 SGHDT and CDR2 YYEEEE. The CDR3 sequence: CASSLAGGRVGELFF. The DNA of the CDR3 is TGTGCCAGCAGCTTGGCAGGGGGGCGAGTCGGGGAGCTGTTTTTT.

Here the CDR3 reads CASRQTGATEAFF. Written as DNA, the CDR3 is TGTGCCAGTAGACAGACAGGGGCCACTGAAGCTTTCTTT. V is TRBV19 and J is TRBJ1-1; TRBD1 matches at 8 bases. This CDR3 region has 13 residues. The ends lost 6 bases at V and 4 bases at J; junction bases unmatched: 4. Germline CDR1 and CDR2: LNHDA and SQIVND (reference sequence).

The chain is built from TRBV6-6 and TRBJ1-1; 7 bases map to TRBD1. The CDR3 has 16 residues. Looked up from germline, CDR1 is MNHNY and CDR2 is SVGAGI (reference sequence). Unmatched junction bases numbered 15, after V lost 4 bases and J lost 7 bases. This chain's CDR3 is CASSFAPGTAKNEAFF. The CDR3 DNA sequence: TGTGCCAGCAGTTTCGCACCCGGGACAGCCAAGAATGAAGCTTTCTTT.

The chain combines TRBV18 with TRBJ1-5; D is unresolved. Between the trimmed V and J ends, which lost 3 bases and 1 base, there was a span of 7 bases. Germline V gene sequence: CDR1 KGHSH, CDR2 LQKENI. This CDR3 comprises 14 residues. CDR3 residues: CASSPGDSNQPQHF. The CDR3 bases are TGTGCCAGCTCACCCGGAGACAGCAATCAGCCCCAGCATTTT. Drawing the rest from reference TRBV18 and TRBJ1-5, the complete variable domain is NAGVMQNPRHLVRRRGQEARLRCSPMKGHSHVYWYRQLPEEGLKFMVYLQKENIIDESGMPKERFSAEFPKEGPSILRIQQVVRGDSAAYFCASSPGDSNQPQHFGDGTRLSIL.

This chain uses TRBV27 with TRBJ2-7; 8 bases are a match to TRBD2. The CDR3 is made up of 17 amino acids. Germline V gives CDR1 MNHEY, CDR2 SMNVEV (reference sequence). The ends lost 5 bases at V and 0 bases at J; junction bases unmatched: 12. CDR3 in amino acids: CASSPPGGGAPSYEQYF. The DNA of the CDR3 is TGTGCCAGCAGTCCCCCCGGGGGGGGCGCCCCCTCCTACGAGCAGTACTTC.

V is TRBV7-2 and J is TRBJ2-5; the D is unclear. CDR1 and CDR2 from the germline V gene are SGHTA and FQGNSA. V gave up 0 bases and J gave up 5 bases, with 4 bases separating them. CDR3 length: 12 residues. The CDR3 DNA reads TGTGCCAGCAGCTTAGCGCGGGAGACCCAGTACTTC. It specifies CASSLARETQYF.

This clone has a handful of counts. The chain couples TRBV5-4 to TRBJ1-2, with 10 positions matching TRBD1. Germline lookup yields CDR1 SGHNT and CDR2 YYREEE (reference sequence). V was pared by 3 bases and J by 2 bases, with 4 bases of the junction left unmatched. The CDR3 sequence is 15 residues long. In DNA form, the CDR3 reads TGTGCCAGCAGCTGGGGGGGACAGGGGAACTATGGCTACACCTTC. Its protein product is CASSWGGQGNYGYTF.

This clone was seen only once. The V and J genes are TRBV19 and TRBJ1-4; no clear D. Trimming pared 2 bases from V and 2 bases from J, leaving 9 bases between. The germline V gene encodes CDR1 LNHDA and CDR2 SQIVND (reference sequence). This CDR3 comprises 15 residues. The CDR3 DNA is TGTGCCAGTAGTATAATGCAGAACACTAATGAAAAACTGTTTTTT. Its protein product is CASSIMQNTNEKLFF. The full variable domain, with the rest looked up from reference TRBV19 and TRBJ1-4, is DGGITQSPKYLFRKEGQNVTLSCEQNLNHDAMYWYRQDPGQGLRLIYYSQIVNDFQKGDIAEGYSVSREKKESFPLTVTSAQKNPTAFYLCASSIMQNTNEKLFFGSGTQLSVL.

The chain uses TRBV9 and TRBJ1-1, with D possibly being TRBD1 (6 bases). Looked up from germline, CDR1 is SGDLS and CDR2 is YYNGEE. V was trimmed by 0 bases and J by 4 bases, leaving 13 bases between them. The CDR3 loop spans 15 amino acids. CDR3 sequence (DNA): TGTGCCAGCAGCGTAGTTGGGGGCCAGCGCACTGAAGCTTTCTTT. Its protein is CASSVVGGQRTEAFF.

This rearrangement joins TRBV5-1 to TRBJ1-1; D is undetermined. The CDR3 is 14 amino acids. Germline CDR1 SGHRS, CDR2 YFSETQ. The germline V and J ends were trimmed by 5 bases and 1 base, with 12 bases remaining between them. In DNA, the CDR3 is TGCGCCAGCAGTTCACAACCGGGGAACACTGAAGCTTTCTTT. It yields the protein CASSSQPGNTEAFF.

Details on this clone: Other DNA sequences within the sample encode an identical CDR3. The V call is TRBV27, the J call TRBJ1-2; D gene uncertain. The CDR3 loop spans 13 amino acids. Trimming removed 0 bases from V and 4 bases from J, with 6 bases in between. The germline CDR1 and CDR2 sequences are MNHEY and SMNVEV (reference sequence). The CDR3, as DNA: TGTGCCAGCAGTTTATCCGGGAGCTATGGCTACACCTTC. Amino acid sequence: CASSLSGSYGYTF.

The chain combines TRBV29-1 with TRBJ1-1; no firm D call. CDR1 and CDR2 from the germline V gene are SQVTM and ANQGSEA. The CDR3 sequence is 14 residues long. V shed 6 bases and J shed 0 bases, with 14 bases lying between them. Here the CDR3 reads CSVDRGNLNTEAFF. The CDR3 bases are TGCAGCGTGGATCGCGGGAATCTGAACACTGAAGCTTTCTTT.

The rearrangement links TRBV18 to TRBJ2-5, with D perhaps TRBD1 (7 bases). Trimming took 3 bases from V and 0 from J, leaving 23 bases between them. Germline-derived CDR1 and CDR2 are KGHSH and LQKENI. The CDR3 covers 19 residues. DNA of the CDR3: TGTGCCAGCTCACCGCTCGTACTCCAGGGGGGATCGTACCAAGAGACCCAGTACTTC. Residues: CASSPLVLQGGSYQETQYF. Supplemented by reference TRBV18 and TRBJ2-5, the full variable domain reads NAGVMQNPRHLVRRRGQEARLRCSPMKGHSHVYWYRQLPEEGLKFMVYLQKENIIDESGMPKERFSAEFPKEGPSILRIQQVVRGDSAAYFCASSPLVLQGGSYQETQYFGPGTRLLVL.